This TCR beta chain emerged from a study of neurological immune-mediated disorders. General study results and limits: HTLV-1-associated myelopathy had the most TCR clonal expansion, whereas multiple sclerosis had the least (lower than in healthy controls).

As healthy controls, volunteers from a blood bank in Maryland, USA, were used. Sorted libraries came from about a million CD4+ or CD8+ T cells. Germline V lookup: CDR1 LGHDT, CDR2 YNNKEL (reference sequence). The CDR3 contains 15 residues. V dropped 4 bases and J dropped 0 bases, with 13 bases sitting between them. This clonotype has at least ten counts. Its antigen is unknown. The authors obtained over 180 million TCR-beta sequences from 15-18 subjects per sequencing run. A single record per CDR3 protein comes from TCRdb applying MiXCR to the 5' RACE reads. The sample consists of about 21,000 distinct CDR3 sequences, roughly 6.2% of them appearing once.

This clonotype was sampled from a man aged 18 to 35 in good health. The sequenced material came from CD8+ T cells from blood. This chain joins TRBV3-1 and TRBJ2-7; perhaps TRBD2 as D (5 bases). The CDR3 DNA follows: TGTGCCAGCAGCCCCATCGACGGGGACTCCTACGAGCAGTACTTC. Protein: CASSPIDGDSYEQYF.